This T cell receptor beta chain emerged from a study of blood T cells in healthy people across ages. The wider study: Capture via template switching afforded approximately one barcoded beta molecule per two T cells. General study points: Diversity estimates from one million T cells were considered underestimates.

PCR was performed a second time for about 7 to 11 cycles using a sample-barcoded 5' primer and a J-beta primer mix. One entry per CDR3 protein results from TCRdb running MiXCR on the 5' RACE reads. This sample has 800,000 to 1,000,000 distinct CDR3 sequences, with around 49% found just once. The sample holds many counts of this clonotype. Its specificity is unknown. Investigators took 8.5 to 10 milliliters of peripheral blood from every donor. Germline V gives CDR1 ENHRY, CDR2 SYGVKD. The V and J ends lost 10 bases and 0 bases, in that order; junction bases with no gene match: 6. The CDR3 is made up of 13 amino acids.

This sequence originates from a man aged 25-40 years in good health. Sequenced sample: blood. The chain uses TRBV10-3 and TRBJ2-7; 7 bases are shared with TRBD2. DNA for the CDR3: TGTGCCAGCCGGGGACTAACCTCCTACGAGCAGTACTTC. As protein: CASRGLTSYEQYF.